This T cell receptor (delta chain) was sequenced in a study of Vδ1+ human thymocytes. Thymocytes were sorted as CD3+ TCRVdelta1+ TCRVdelta2- after alphabeta T cell depletion. On this clone: Its antigen is as yet unknown.

The template was reverse-transcribed extracted RNA. Pooled V-gene forward primers with one constant-region reverse primer generated the CDR3 amplicons by multiplex PCR. TCRdb re-called the multiplex PCR reads via CATT. The table records under 80,000 delta-chain clones, approximately 30% of them present only once. Notes on the study in general: Thymic TRG and TRD repertoires appeared highly polyclonal, with Gaussian CDR3 length distributions. Around 18% of thymic delta-chain sequences were Vdelta2, with few Vdelta3, unlike blood Vdelta1+ controls. Many TRG clonotypes were shared between donors; TRD repertoires were essentially private. Bulk data may be misread because of unexpected Vdelta2 sequences.

The CDR3 has 19 residues. J was trimmed by 0 bases and V by 1 base; bases with no gene match: 14. Germline V lookup: CDR1 TSWWSYY, CDR2 QGS. This sequence joins TRDV1 and TRDJ1, with TRDD3 matching over 7 bases. This receptor was obtained from a boy less than two years old who had congenital heart surgery. Sequenced: Vdelta1+ gamma-delta thymocytes from the thymus. As to subset: FACS-sorted CD3+ TCRalphabeta- TCRVdelta1+ TCRVdelta2- thymocytes. The CDR3 protein is CALGEPFDYGGPYTDKLIF. The CDR3 bases are TGTGCTCTTGGGGAACCGTTTGATTATGGGGGACCTTACACCGATAAACTCATCTTT.